Presented here are 10 T cell receptor beta chains from one specimen sequenced in a study of OX40 agonist ivuxolimab in advanced cancers. Assay used: immunoSEQ multiplex PCR; TCRdb lists only in-frame clones, some missing. The data contain tens of thousands of clones, approximately 90% of them seen just once; the ten biggest clones take up 0.35%. The sequenced sample was CD4+ or CD8+ T cells sorted from blood, obtained in a trial of the OX40 agonist ivuxolimab. The receptors shown here come from an adult with an advanced solid tumor such as melanoma, head and neck, liver or kidney cancer.

The chain combines TRBV10-1 with TRBJ2-3; D perhaps matches TRBD2 (6 bases). CDR3 length: 14 residues. Germline V gene lookup returns CDR1 WNHNN and CDR2 SYGVQD (reference sequence). Trimming took off 5 bases at V and 1 base at J, with 10 bases between the two ends. CDR3 residues: CASSRSGGTDTQYF. The CDR3 DNA reads as TGCGCCAGCAGTCGGTCGGGAGGCACAGATACGCAGTATTTT.

The chain links TRBV27 to TRBJ2-7; 8 nucleotides match TRBD1. The V gene end was trimmed by 6 bases and the J gene end by 2 bases; junction bases not matched to a gene: 6. There are 14 residues in the CDR3. Germline CDR1 and CDR2: MNHEY and SMNVEV (reference sequence). The CDR3 loop is CASRGQGRPYEQYF. CDR3 sequence (DNA): TGTGCCAGCAGAGGACAGGGACGTCCCTACGAGCAGTACTTC.

The chain employs TRBV9 and TRBJ2-7; tentatively, D is TRBD2 (5 bases). Germline V lookup: CDR1 SGDLS, CDR2 YYNGEE. The CDR3 length is 13 residues. Trimming pared 7 bases from V and 5 bases from J, leaving 16 bases between. This CDR3 reads CASSPELGHEQYF. Here the CDR3 DNA reads TGTGCCAGCTCTCCTGAACTAGGCCACGAGCAGTACTTC.

The V gene is TRBV6-1, the J gene TRBJ1-4; D is unresolved. V dropped 1 base and J dropped 6 bases, with 9 bases sitting between them. Germline V gene sequence: CDR1 MNHNS, CDR2 SASEGT. The CDR3 sequence is 14 residues long. The CDR3 sequence: CASSEGRGYEKLFF. The CDR3 nucleotides are TGTGCCAGCAGTGAAGGGCGAGGGTATGAAAAACTGTTTTTT.

J is TRBJ2-7 and V is TRBV27, with D perhaps TRBD1 (6 bases). V was trimmed by 7 bases and J by 2 bases, leaving 15 bases between them. The CDR3 is 14 amino acids. Germline CDR1 MNHEY, CDR2 SMNVEV (reference sequence). The DNA for the CDR3 is TGTGCCAGCACCCTCGACAGGCGTACCTACGAGCAGTACTTC. It specifies CASTLDRRTYEQYF.

This CDR3 is CASSLEANRRAEAFF. The DNA of the CDR3 is TGCGCCAGCAGCTTGGAAGCCAACCGGCGCGCTGAAGCTTTCTTT. This chain joins TRBV5-1 and TRBJ1-1; no clear D gene. V was cut by 0 bases and J by 6 bases, with 15 bases left in between. Germline V gives CDR1 SGHRS, CDR2 YFSETQ. The length of the CDR3 is 15 residues. Together with reference TRBV5-1 and TRBJ1-1, the CDR3 gives the full variable domain: KAGVTQTPRYLIKTRGQQVTLSCSPISGHRSVSWYQQTPGQGLQFLFEYFSETQRNKGNFPGRFSGRQFSNSRSEMNVSTLELGDSALYLCASSLEANRRAEAFFGQGTRLTVV.

This clone was observed a few times. The V and J genes are TRBV18 and TRBJ1-5; D is ambiguous. Trimming shortened V by 0 bases and J by 4 bases, and 10 bases separated the two germline ends. The CDR3 totals 15 residues. Germline V gives CDR1 KGHSH, CDR2 LQKENI. The CDR3 protein is CASSPPGSLNQPQHF. The CDR3, as DNA: TGTGCCAGCTCACCACCCGGCAGCCTTAATCAGCCCCAGCATTTT.

V usage is TRBV5-1 and J usage is TRBJ2-2; 14 bases match TRBD2. Losses at the gene ends were 0 bases for V and 5 bases for J; bases not matched to a gene: 3. The CDR3 is 17 amino acids. Germline CDR1 is SGHRS and CDR2 is YFSETQ. The CDR3: CASSLAGLAGETGELFF. In DNA, the CDR3 is TGCGCCAGCAGCTTGGCGGGACTAGCGGGGGAAACCGGGGAGCTGTTTTTT.

This chain joins TRBV7-3 and TRBJ1-6; D is unresolved. Deletions cut 6 bases from V and 7 bases from J, with 13 bases between. Germline lookup yields CDR1 SGHTA and CDR2 FQGTGA. The CDR3 loop spans 14 amino acids. CDR3 in DNA: TGTGCCAGCAGACTTAAAGCGGGAAATTCACCCCTCCACTTT. It yields the protein CASRLKAGNSPLHF.

The chain is built from TRBV5-4 and TRBJ2-3; TRBD2 aligns across 10 bases. The germline gives CDR1 SGHNT, CDR2 YYREEE (reference sequence). The CDR3 is made up of 16 amino acids. V shed 0 bases and J 3 bases; nucleotides not matched to a gene: 4. The CDR3 DNA reads TGTGCCAGCAGCTTGGGAGCGGGGGGGCCGACAGATACGCAGTATTTT. Protein sequence: CASSLGAGGPTDTQYF.